This TCR beta chain was captured by sequencing in a study of blood T cell repertoires in COVID-19. The CDR3 covers 15 residues. Germline V gives CDR1 SGDLS, CDR2 YYNGEE. J gave up 1 base and V 4 bases, and 4 bases lay outside the gene matches. The method was immunoSEQ multiplex PCR; TCRdb's version includes in-frame clones alone and lacks a portion of them. Among some 220,000 clones, about 79% were seen once, and the ten largest hold about 8.9%. The sequence was collected from a man aged 50 to 60 with active or convalescent COVID-19. The rearrangement links TRBV9 to TRBJ2-3; TRBD1 aligns across 9 bases. Sample: peripheral blood. CDR3 DNA: TGTGCCAGCAGCCACCGACAGGGGGGCACAGATACGCAGTATTTT. Translation: CASSHRQGGTDTQYF.